The clone carrying this TCR beta chain was seen only once. Antigen: not known. Germline CDR1 is LNHDA and CDR2 is SQIVND (reference sequence). This CDR3 has 17 residues. Unmatched junction bases numbered 7, after V lost 5 bases and J lost 0 bases. Only in-frame clones appear in the TCRdb table, and some are missing; sequencing was by immunoSEQ multiplex PCR. This sample has around 17,000 clones, with around nine tenths found just once. This sample is drawn from a study of T cell clonotyping in hematopoietic cell transplantation. Whole-study findings and limits: Pathologically expanded recipient clonotypes increased progressively from day 30 to day 180 as diversity fell.

The receptor's source is a man between 35 and 55 years old in good health. Some clones in this sample may be carry-over from other donors' samples. The specimen sequenced was peripheral blood mononuclear cells. J is TRBJ1-1 and V is TRBV19; TRBD1 aligns across 12 bases. CDR3 loop: CASSPGTGGLMNTEAFF. Written as DNA, the CDR3 is TGTGCCAGTAGTCCGGGGACAGGGGGCCTCATGAACACTGAAGCTTTCTTT. Supplemented by reference TRBV19 and TRBJ1-1, the full variable domain reads DGGITQSPKYLFRKEGQNVTLSCEQNLNHDAMYWYRQDPGQGLRLIYYSQIVNDFQKGDIAEGYSVSREKKESFPLTVTSAQKNPTAFYLCASSPGTGGLMNTEAFFGQGTRLTVV.